The 22 T cell receptor beta chains below come from one sample, sequenced in a study of T-cell reconstitution after alpha-beta-depleted transplantation in children. Preparation of the TCRbeta library was carried out with unique molecular identifiers. Each CDR3 protein is one row after TCRdb ran MiXCR on the PCR reads. The data contain 200,000 or so distinct CDR3 sequences, 5.5% to 7% of them singletons. Sequences were derived from PBMCs, sampled before TCRalphabeta/CD19-depleted stem cell transplant. These receptors were taken from a girl under two years old with combined immunodeficiency, due to receive a stem cell transplant.

This clonotype was recorded a few times. The chain is built from TRBV9 and TRBJ1-6; maybe TRBD1 (5 bases). CDR1 is SGDLS and CDR2 is YYNGEE in the germline V gene. Trimming pared 3 bases from V and 13 bases from J, leaving 17 bases between. This CDR3 spans 14 amino acids. Written as DNA, the CDR3 is TGTGCCAGCAGCGCCGAGTCGGGGCGTGGGCCCCTCCACTTT. This translates into CASSAESGRGPLHF.

This clonotype was found a few times. The rearrangement links TRBV7-6 to TRBJ2-7; the match to TRBD1 covers 9 bases. Germline lookup yields CDR1 SGHVS and CDR2 FNYEAQ. This CDR3 is 16 amino acids long. Losses at the gene ends were 5 bases for V and 9 bases for J; bases not matched to a gene: 17. CDR3 in DNA: TGTGCCAGCAGCCACCTTGAACCCCGGGACAGGGCCACGCAGTACTTC. This gives the protein CASSHLEPRDRATQYF. The full variable domain, its missing parts supplied by reference TRBV7-6 and TRBJ2-7, is GAGVSQSPRYKVTKRGQDVALRCDPISGHVSLYWYRQALGQGPEFLTYFNYEAQQDKSGLPNDRFSAERPEGSISTLTIQRTEQRDSAMYRCASSHLEPRDRATQYFGPGTRLTVT.

This clonotype was detected many times. CDR3 coding DNA: TGTGCCAGCAGCTTAGCCGGGACTAGTCCCAATGAGCAGTTCTTC. Translation gives CASSLAGTSPNEQFF. The chain uses TRBV7-6 and TRBJ2-1; 8 nucleotides match TRBD2. Germline assignment: CDR1 SGHVS and CDR2 FNYEAQ. CDR3 length: 15 residues. The J segment lost 6 bases and the V segment lost 0 bases, leaving 4 bases of the junction unmatched.

The rearrangement joins TRBV4-1 to TRBJ2-5, with D maybe TRBD1 (6 bases). Germline assignment: CDR1 MGHRA and CDR2 YSYEKL. CDR3 length: 16 residues. The V and J ends lost 4 bases and 2 bases respectively, with 17 bases between them. As DNA, the CDR3 is TGCGCCAGCAGCCCCCGCCCGTGGGGGCCTCAAGAGACCCAGTACTTC. This translates into CASSPRPWGPQETQYF.

A few counts support this clonotype. The genes are TRBV9 and TRBJ2-7; D remains ambiguous. V dropped 0 bases and J dropped 5 bases, with 9 bases sitting between them. Germline V gene data show CDR1 as SGDLS and CDR2 as YYNGEE. This CDR3 contains 13 residues. CDR3 nucleotides: TGTGCCAGCAGCGTAGATGTGCGGAACGAGCAGTACTTC. It codes for CASSVDVRNEQYF.

This clonotype has a count of ten or more. The V call is TRBV7-9, the J call TRBJ2-7; D gene uncertain. This CDR3 contains 13 residues. Germline V gene lookup returns CDR1 SEHNR and CDR2 FQNEAQ (reference sequence). Deletions cut 4 bases from V and 3 bases from J, with 10 bases between. CDR3 protein: CASSSSHYYEQYF. The CDR3 coding sequence is TGTGCCAGCAGCTCCTCGCATTACTACGAGCAGTACTTC. Combining the CDR3 with reference TRBV7-9 and TRBJ2-7 gives the whole variable domain DTGVSQNPRHKITKRGQNVTFRCDPISEHNRLYWYRQTLGQGPEFLTYFQNEAQLEKSRLLSDRFSAERPKGSFSTLEIQRTEQGDSAMYLCASSSSHYYEQYFGPGTRLTVT.

This clonotype was recorded many times. The chain has TRBV2 and TRBJ2-2; D gene uncertain. Germline CDR1 reads SNHLY; CDR2 reads FYNNEI. The CDR3 is made up of 11 amino acids. V was shortened by 8 bases and J by 4 bases, with 5 bases between the two germline ends. CDR3 DNA: TGTGCCAGCCTATCCACCGGGGAGCTGTTTTTT. This translates into CASLSTGELFF.

This clonotype was picked up many times. The chain carries TRBV29-1 and TRBJ2-7, with TRBD1 matching over 7 bases. Unmatched junction bases numbered 10, after V lost 3 bases and J lost 2 bases. This CDR3 has 15 residues. Looked up from germline, CDR1 is SQVTM and CDR2 is ANQGSEA. The CDR3 region is CSVDGAGTEPYEQYF. The CDR3 region has the DNA TGCAGCGTTGATGGGGCCGGGACAGAGCCCTACGAGCAGTACTTC.

The chain employs TRBV4-3 and TRBJ2-7, with D perhaps TRBD1 (5 bases). This CDR3 region has 15 residues. Trimming shortened V by 0 bases and J by 2 bases, and 11 bases separated the two germline ends. Germline values: CDR1 LGHNA, CDR2 YSLEER. Here the CDR3 reads CASSQDEATAYEQYF. The CDR3 DNA is TGCGCCAGCAGCCAAGATGAAGCGACAGCCTACGAGCAGTACTTC.

This clonotype was observed many times. The rearrangement joins TRBV29-1 to TRBJ1-2, with D perhaps TRBD1 (6 bases). Trimming removed 5 bases from V and 6 bases from J, with 13 bases in between. The CDR3 loop spans 12 amino acids. Germline CDR1 and CDR2: SQVTM and ANQGSEA. CDR3 coding DNA: TGCAGCGTTATCCCAACAGGGCATGGCTACACCTTC. Amino acids: CSVIPTGHGYTF.

This clonotype was counted many times. This rearrangement joins TRBV29-1 to TRBJ1-2; unclear D gene. CDR1 is SQVTM, CDR2 ANQGSEA, per germline. With 6 bases removed from V and 4 bases from J, the gap between germline ends came to 12 bases. The CDR3 is made up of 12 amino acids. The CDR3 region has the DNA TGCAGCGTCGCTAGGGTGGGCTATGGCTACACCTTC. The encoded protein is CSVARVGYGYTF. Based on the CDR3 plus reference TRBV29-1 and TRBJ1-2, the full variable domain is SAVISQKPSRDICQRGTSLTIQCQVDSQVTMMFWYRQQPGQSLTLIATANQGSEATYESGFVIDKFPISRPNLTFSTLTVSNMSPEDSSIYLCSVARVGYGYTFGSGTRLTVV.

There are many counts of this clonotype. This chain uses TRBV10-3 with TRBJ2-7; TRBD1 is a possible D gene (6 bases). The CDR3 contains 11 residues. The V and J ends lost 9 bases and 3 bases respectively, with 9 bases between them. Germline CDR1 and CDR2: ENHRY and SYGVKD. The CDR3 sequence: CAISTGYEQYF. CDR3 nucleotide sequence: TGTGCCATATCGACAGGCTACGAGCAGTACTTC.

This clonotype was picked up many times. J is TRBJ2-2 and V is TRBV7-3; perhaps TRBD2 as D (5 bases). Trimming took off 5 bases at V and 6 bases at J, with 10 bases between the two ends. Per germline, CDR1 SGHTA and CDR2 FQGTGA. The CDR3 contains 13 residues. CDR3 protein: CASSPRDPGELFF. The CDR3 nucleotides read TGTGCCAGCAGCCCGAGGGATCCCGGGGAGCTGTTTTTT.

This clonotype was seen at least ten times. The J gene is TRBJ2-3, the V gene TRBV7-2, with D perhaps TRBD2 (5 bases). Germline V gene data show CDR1 as SGHTA and CDR2 as FQGNSA. The CDR3 is 14 residues long. The V end was cut by 3 bases, the J end by 2 bases, with 9 bases between. In DNA, the CDR3 is TGTGCCAGCAGCTTTCGGAGGAACACAGATACGCAGTATTTT. Translating it yields CASSFRRNTDTQYF.

This clonotype was detected a few times. The V call is TRBV18, the J call TRBJ2-7; weak D call: TRBD2 (5 bases). Trimming took off 3 bases at V and 7 bases at J, with 10 bases between the two ends. There are 12 residues in the CDR3. From germline, CDR1 is KGHSH and CDR2 LQKENI. The CDR3 loop is CASSPGEGEQYF. In nucleotides, the CDR3 is TGTGCCAGCTCACCCGGGGAAGGGGAGCAGTACTTC.

The genes are TRBV19 and TRBJ2-5; D is unresolved. The germline V gene encodes CDR1 LNHDA and CDR2 SQIVND (reference sequence). There are 16 residues in the CDR3. Trimming cost V 5 bases and J 2 bases, with 18 bases left between them. This CDR3 reads CASSPFRSRLQETQYF. In DNA form, the CDR3 reads TGTGCCAGTAGTCCGTTCCGCTCCCGGTTGCAAGAGACCCAGTACTTC. The full variable domain, rest sourced from reference TRBV19 and TRBJ2-5, is DGGITQSPKYLFRKEGQNVTLSCEQNLNHDAMYWYRQDPGQGLRLIYYSQIVNDFQKGDIAEGYSVSREKKESFPLTVTSAQKNPTAFYLCASSPFRSRLQETQYFGPGTRLLVL.

This clonotype occurred many times. V usage is TRBV7-9 and J usage is TRBJ2-7, with 9 bases lining up with TRBD2. With V trimmed by 1 base and J by 3 bases, 4 bases remained unmatched. The CDR3 length is 15 residues. Germline V CDR1 and CDR2: SEHNR, FQNEAQ (reference sequence). The CDR3 region has the DNA TGTGCCAGCAGCTTAGGTAGCGGGGGATACTACGAGCAGTACTTC. Translation: CASSLGSGGYYEQYF.

Regarding this clonotype: A much larger clonotype is one base distant, so this may be a read error. The chain uses TRBV12-3 or TRBV12-4 and TRBJ2-2; 10 nucleotides line up with TRBD2. The CDR3 is made up of 17 amino acids. Trimming cost V 3 bases and J 6 bases; bases outside gene matches: 10. As DNA, the CDR3 is TGTGCCAGCAGTTTCAGATTCCAGCGGGAGGGCCCCGGGGAGCTGTTTTTT. It translates to CASSFRFQREGPGELFF.

This clonotype was picked up many times. This chain uses TRBV21-1 with TRBJ2-7; the table assigns TRBD1, which was not confirmed against the DNA. TRBV21-1 is deemed a pseudogene. The CDR3 runs 17 residues. The CDR3 sequence is CASSKGRPGIPFYEQYF. The CDR3 DNA sequence: TGTGCCAGCAGCAAGGGTCGTCCCGGGATCCCTTTCTACGAGCAGTACTTC.

This clonotype was counted between two and nine times. This chain links TRBV12-3 or TRBV12-4 with TRBJ2-2; 12 nucleotides align to TRBD1. With V trimmed by 8 bases and J by 7 bases, 11 bases remained unmatched. CDR3 length: 16 residues. The CDR3 sequence: CASPPGQGARDGELFF. The CDR3, as DNA: TGTGCCAGCCCCCCGGGACAGGGGGCCAGGGACGGGGAGCTGTTTTTT.

In its sample, this clonotype was seen many times. V usage is TRBV29-1 and J usage is TRBJ1-1; TRBD1 is a possible D gene (5 bases). The CDR3 has 14 amino acids. Trimming shortened V by 0 bases and J by 10 bases, and 18 bases separated the two germline ends. Per germline, CDR1 SQVTM and CDR2 ANQGSEA. Here the CDR3 DNA reads TGCAGCGTTGAAGACCGGGACCGAGTTGGAAGAGCTTTCTTT. Its protein product is CSVEDRDRVGRAFF.

The chain uses TRBV5-1 and TRBJ1-2; the match to TRBD1 covers 7 bases. The CDR3 consists of 15 residues. J was trimmed by 2 bases and V by 3 bases; bases with no gene match: 7. Germline-derived CDR1 and CDR2 are SGHRS and YFSETQ. The CDR3 DNA is TGCGCCAGCAGCTCGGACTCACAGGGGAACTATGGCTACACCTTC. Its protein is CASSSDSQGNYGYTF.